This entry is about one TCR beta chain. This clonotype was seen at least ten times. This receptor's antigen is unknown. Base quality data are lacking; no much larger clone is found one base away. From the cysteine through the phenylalanine, the CDR3 covers 14 amino acids. The only DNA kept is the CDR3, 42 bases in frame from the first base. Trimming takes 1 base from V and 7 bases from J, and the germline ends sit 10 bases apart. The germline V gene (reference sequence) specifies LGHDT as CDR1 and YNNKEL as CDR2. The data belong to a study of T-cell reconstitution after alpha-beta-depleted transplantation in children (dated by TCRdb to about 2016). Regarding the complete study: Using TCR repertoire profiling, the study quantitatively followed how T-cell immune reconstitution unfolded in children after TCRalphabeta/CD19-depleted allogeneic hematopoietic cell transplantation.

The library was built by means of PCR. The sequencer was an Illumina HiSeq 2500. To normalize quantification of the TCRbeta repertoire, the TCR libraries were built with molecular barcoding that relied on unique molecular identifiers. TCRdb reanalyzed the raw reads on its own, using fastp at Q25 for trimming and MiXCR for clone calling, and kept in-frame beta chains. Records with the same CDR3 protein are collapsed into one entry carrying the most frequent genes and DNA. The sample table shows about 400,000 distinct CDR3 sequences, and about 14% are seen once. In total, the top ten clones hold roughly 4.3% of the sample.

The receptor chain draws on TRBV3-1 and TRBJ2-2; the D gene is not confidently resolved. The source of this sequence is a human donor who donated a stem cell graft to a child with Fanconi anemia. The starting material was PBMCs, obtained from the stem cell graft. The DNA reads as follows: TGTGCCAGCAGCCAAGTAAAGGGTAACGGGGAGCTGTTTTTT. Translated, this is CASSQVKGNGELFF. The full variable domain, completed from the reference TRBV3-1 and TRBJ2-2 proteins outside the CDR3, reads DTAVSQTPKYLVTQMGNDKSIKCEQNLGHDTMYWYKQDSKKFLKIMFSYNNKELIINETVPNRFSPKSPDKAHLNLHINSLELGDSAVYFCASSQVKGNGELFFGEGSRLTVL.